The clone carrying this TCR beta chain was seen a few times. Its antigen is as yet unknown. The germline V and J ends were trimmed by 2 bases and 7 bases, with 21 bases remaining between them. Looked up from germline, CDR1 is KGHSH and CDR2 is LQKENI. The CDR3 runs 17 residues. The source of the sample is a study of identical twins. Whole-study results and caveats: Models underestimated out-of-frame TCR alpha sharing in monozygotic twins.

TCRdb called the 5' RACE reads again in MiXCR, with one record for every CDR3 protein. In the table there are roughly 690,000 distinct CDR3 sequences, 5.5% to 6.5% of which are singletons. The receptor comes from a man aged 18 to 29 in good health. The chain has TRBV18 and TRBJ1-5; perhaps TRBD1 as D (5 bases). The sample was naive T cells sorted from blood. The CDR3 protein is CASSPNARTGGGQPQHF. CDR3 bases: TGTGCCAGCTCACCAAATGCTAGGACGGGGGGTGGACAGCCCCAGCATTTT. The full variable domain, completed using reference TRBV18 and TRBJ1-5, is NAGVMQNPRHLVRRRGQEARLRCSPMKGHSHVYWYRQLPEEGLKFMVYLQKENIIDESGMPKERFSAEFPKEGPSILRIQQVVRGDSAAYFCASSPNARTGGGQPQHFGDGTRLSIL.